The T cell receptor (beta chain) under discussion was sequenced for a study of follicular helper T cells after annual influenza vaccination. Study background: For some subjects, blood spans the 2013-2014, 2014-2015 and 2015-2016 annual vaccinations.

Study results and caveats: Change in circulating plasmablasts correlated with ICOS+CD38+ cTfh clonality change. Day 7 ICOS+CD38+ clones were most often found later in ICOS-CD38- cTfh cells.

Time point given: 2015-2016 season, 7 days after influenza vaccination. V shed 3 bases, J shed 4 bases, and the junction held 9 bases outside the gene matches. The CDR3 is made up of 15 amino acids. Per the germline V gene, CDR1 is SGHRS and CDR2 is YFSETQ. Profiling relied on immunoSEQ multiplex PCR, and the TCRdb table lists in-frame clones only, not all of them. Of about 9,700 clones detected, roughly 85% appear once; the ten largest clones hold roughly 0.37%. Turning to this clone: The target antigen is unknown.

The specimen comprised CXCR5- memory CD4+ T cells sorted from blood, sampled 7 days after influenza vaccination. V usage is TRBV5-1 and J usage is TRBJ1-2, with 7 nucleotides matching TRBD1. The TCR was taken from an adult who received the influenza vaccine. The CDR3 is CASSSPIEGAYGYTF. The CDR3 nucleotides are TGCGCCAGCAGCTCCCCCATTGAGGGGGCCTATGGCTACACCTTC.